The T cell receptor (beta chain) under discussion was sequenced for a study of neurological immune-mediated disorders. TCRdb re-called the 5' RACE reads through MiXCR, storing one row per CDR3 protein. The table shows tens of thousands of distinct CDR3 sequences, with under 6.5% occurring only once. This clonotype was recorded at least ten times. Its target is not known. Germline-derived CDR1 and CDR2 are SEHNR and FQNEAQ (reference sequence). The CDR3 runs to 19 residues. Trimming took 6 bases from V and 8 from J; bases not matched to a gene: 18. Study results and caveats: Sharing of CDR3 amino acid sequences among expanded clones across subjects was absent, suggesting private repertoires in all groups.

The clonotype originates from a woman in her forties in good health. Sequenced material: CD4+ T cells from blood. The chain joins TRBV7-9 to TRBJ2-6, with TRBD2 matching over 11 bases. The CDR3 spells CASRPSPARLAGLSNVLTF. DNA for the CDR3: TGTGCCAGCAGGCCGTCCCCAGCGAGACTAGCGGGATTATCCAACGTCCTGACTTTC.